Included here is one T cell receptor (beta chain) sequence, with context. In the original workflow: Reference gene primer amplification yielded estimated nucleated cell counts. Generated by immunoSEQ multiplex PCR, the TCRdb table keeps only in-frame clones and is missing some. V and J calls and clone size follow that table, whereas D and trimming were derived from the DNA. Here the sample spans approximately 200,000 clones, more than 75% being singletons. CDR1 and CDR2 (germline): MNHEY, SVGAGI. With 6 bases clipped from V and 5 bases from J, the junction kept 5 bases outside the gene matches. The CDR3 loop spans 13 amino acids. The data are from a study of blood T cell repertoires in COVID-19.

This sequence joins TRBV6-5 and TRBJ2-7; 9 bases map to TRBD1. This receptor was obtained from a man in his 60s who had recovered from COVID-19. The sample taken for sequencing was peripheral blood. CDR3 sequence (DNA): TGTGCCAGCAGACGACAGGGGGGAGACGAGCAGTACTTC. Amino acids: CASRRQGGDEQYF.